This T cell receptor beta chain is from a study of blood T cell repertoires in COVID-19. CDR1 SGHRS and CDR2 YFSETQ come from the germline V gene. The CDR3 totals 14 residues. The trim removed 0 bases at V and 3 bases at J, leaving 2 bases unmatched. The study counted Cohort 3 donors as recovered given two negative PCRs, clearance, or symptom resolution. This table comes from immunoSEQ multiplex PCR, and its TCRdb copy is limited to in-frame clones, with some not included. The sample has approximately 230,000 clones, 65% to 90% seen once. This clone was counted only a few times. The sample taken for sequencing was PBMCs or T cells enriched from blood (not recorded which). This sequence joins TRBV5-1 and TRBJ2-7; 8 bases match TRBD1. The origin of this receptor is a man aged 35 to 55 who had recovered from COVID-19. Here the CDR3 reads CASSLGTGNYEQYF. Written as DNA, the CDR3 is TGCGCCAGCAGCTTGGGGACAGGGAACTACGAGCAGTACTTC.